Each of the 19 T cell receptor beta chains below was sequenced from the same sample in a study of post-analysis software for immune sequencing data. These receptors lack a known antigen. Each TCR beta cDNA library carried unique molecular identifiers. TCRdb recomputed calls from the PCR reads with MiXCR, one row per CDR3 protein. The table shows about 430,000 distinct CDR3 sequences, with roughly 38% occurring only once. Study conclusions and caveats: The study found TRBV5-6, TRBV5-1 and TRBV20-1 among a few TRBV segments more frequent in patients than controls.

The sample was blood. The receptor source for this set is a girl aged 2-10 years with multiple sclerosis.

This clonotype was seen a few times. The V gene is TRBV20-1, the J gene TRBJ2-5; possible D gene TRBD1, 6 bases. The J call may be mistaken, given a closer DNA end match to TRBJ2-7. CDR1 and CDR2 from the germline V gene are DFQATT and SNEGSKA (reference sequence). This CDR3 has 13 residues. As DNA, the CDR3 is TGCAGTGCCCCCTACAGGGCCCACTACGAGCAGTACTTC. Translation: CSAPYRAHYEQYF.

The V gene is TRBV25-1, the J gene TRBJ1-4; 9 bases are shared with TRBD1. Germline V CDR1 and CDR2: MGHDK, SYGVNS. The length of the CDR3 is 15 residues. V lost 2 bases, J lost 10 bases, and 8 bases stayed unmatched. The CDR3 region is CASSEKQGAAGKLFF. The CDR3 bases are TGTGCCAGCAGTGAAAAACAGGGGGCGGCGGGAAAACTGTTTTTT.

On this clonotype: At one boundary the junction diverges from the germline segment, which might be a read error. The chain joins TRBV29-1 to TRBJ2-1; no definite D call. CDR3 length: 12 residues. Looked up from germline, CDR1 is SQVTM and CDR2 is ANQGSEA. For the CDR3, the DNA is TGCAGCGTGCTTCTCTCCCACAATGAGCAGTTCTTC. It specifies CSVLLSHNEQFF.

The CDR3 loop is CASSLPTDYSNQPQHF. In DNA, the CDR3 is TGTGCCAGCAGTTTACCGACAGACTATAGCAATCAGCCCCAGCATTTT. V and J are TRBV28 and TRBJ1-5; maybe TRBD1 (5 bases). The CDR3 runs 16 residues. In germline, CDR1 is MDHEN, CDR2 SYDVKM. Trimming removed 2 bases from V and 0 bases from J, with 11 bases in between.

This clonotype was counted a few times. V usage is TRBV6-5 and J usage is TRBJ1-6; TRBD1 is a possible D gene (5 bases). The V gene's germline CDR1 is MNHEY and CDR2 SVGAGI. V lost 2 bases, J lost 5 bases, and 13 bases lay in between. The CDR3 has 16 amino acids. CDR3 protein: CASSYGRVPDNSPLHF. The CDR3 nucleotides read TGTGCCAGCAGTTACGGCAGGGTGCCGGATAATTCACCCCTCCACTTT.

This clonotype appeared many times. In nucleotides, the CDR3 is TGTGCCAGCATCCTGCTACTGGGCAGGGCGAAACATGAGCAGTTCTTC. This encodes CASILLLGRAKHEQFF. This chain connects TRBV7-9 to TRBJ2-1, with D possibly matching TRBD1 (5 bases). This CDR3 is 16 amino acids long. Trimming stripped 7 bases from V and 8 bases from J, with 24 bases between. CDR1 SEHNR and CDR2 FQNEAQ come from the germline V gene (reference sequence).

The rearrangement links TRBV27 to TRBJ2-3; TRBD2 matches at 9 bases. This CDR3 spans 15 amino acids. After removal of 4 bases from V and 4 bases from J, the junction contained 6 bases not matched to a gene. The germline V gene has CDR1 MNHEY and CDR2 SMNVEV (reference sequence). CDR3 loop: CASSYGGRAADTQYF. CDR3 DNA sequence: TGTGCCAGCAGTTACGGCGGGAGGGCCGCAGATACGCAGTATTTT.

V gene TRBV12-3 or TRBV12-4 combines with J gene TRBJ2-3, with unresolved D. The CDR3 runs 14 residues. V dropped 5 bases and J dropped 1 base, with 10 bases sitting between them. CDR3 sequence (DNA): TGTGCCAGCAGTAATACAAGGGGCACAGATACGCAGTATTTT. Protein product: CASSNTRGTDTQYF.

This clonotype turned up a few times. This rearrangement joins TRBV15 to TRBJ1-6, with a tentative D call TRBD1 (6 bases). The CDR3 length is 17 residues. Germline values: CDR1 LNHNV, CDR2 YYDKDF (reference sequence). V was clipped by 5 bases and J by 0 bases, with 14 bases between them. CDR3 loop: CATSARRGSSYNSPLHF. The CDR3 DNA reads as TGTGCCACCAGCGCCCGGAGGGGGAGCTCCTATAATTCACCCCTCCACTTT.

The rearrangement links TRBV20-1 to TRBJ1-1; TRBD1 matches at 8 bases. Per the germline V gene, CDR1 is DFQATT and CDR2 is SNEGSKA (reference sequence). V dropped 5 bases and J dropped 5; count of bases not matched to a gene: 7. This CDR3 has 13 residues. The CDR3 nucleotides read TGCAGTGCTCCCGGACAGGGTAGGACTGAAGCTTTCTTT. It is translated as CSAPGQGRTEAFF.

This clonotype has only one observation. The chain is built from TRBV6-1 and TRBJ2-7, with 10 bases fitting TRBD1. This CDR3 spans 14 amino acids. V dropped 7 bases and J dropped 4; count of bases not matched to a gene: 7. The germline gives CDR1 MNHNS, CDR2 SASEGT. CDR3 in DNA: TGTGCCAGCATTCGGGACAGGGGCTTTTACGAGCAGTACTTC. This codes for CASIRDRGFYEQYF.

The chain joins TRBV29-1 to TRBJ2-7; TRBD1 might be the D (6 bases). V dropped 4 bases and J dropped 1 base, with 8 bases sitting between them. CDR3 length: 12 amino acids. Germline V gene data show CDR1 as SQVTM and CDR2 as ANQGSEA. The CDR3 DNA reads TGCAGCGTTGGACAGGTTTCCTACGAGCAGTACTTC. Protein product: CSVGQVSYEQYF.

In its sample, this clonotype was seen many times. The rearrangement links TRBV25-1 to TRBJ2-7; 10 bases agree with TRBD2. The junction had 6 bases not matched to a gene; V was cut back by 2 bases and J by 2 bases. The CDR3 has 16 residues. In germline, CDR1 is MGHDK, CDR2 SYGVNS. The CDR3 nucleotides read TGTGCCAGCAGTGAAGCTAGCGGGGGCCGGACCTACGAGCAGTACTTC. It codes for CASSEASGGRTYEQYF.

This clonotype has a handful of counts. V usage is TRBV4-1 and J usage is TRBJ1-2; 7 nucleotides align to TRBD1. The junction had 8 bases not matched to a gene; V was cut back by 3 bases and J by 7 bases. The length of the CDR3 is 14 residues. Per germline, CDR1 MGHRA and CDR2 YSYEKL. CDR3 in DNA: TGCGCCAGCAGCCAGCTAACAGGGGTGGGTGGCTACACCTTC. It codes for CASSQLTGVGGYTF.

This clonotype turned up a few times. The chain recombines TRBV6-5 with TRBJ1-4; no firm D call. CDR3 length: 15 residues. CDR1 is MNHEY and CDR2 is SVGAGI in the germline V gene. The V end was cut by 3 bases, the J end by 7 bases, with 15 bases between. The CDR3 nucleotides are TGTGCCAGCAGTTATCAACCTACGGGAGGTGAAAAACTGTTTTTT. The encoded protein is CASSYQPTGGEKLFF.

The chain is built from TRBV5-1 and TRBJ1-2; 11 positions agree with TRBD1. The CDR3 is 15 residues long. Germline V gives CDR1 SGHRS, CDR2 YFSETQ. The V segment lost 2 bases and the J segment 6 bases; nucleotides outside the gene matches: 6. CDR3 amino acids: CASSFGQGAYDGYTF. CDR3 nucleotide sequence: TGCGCCAGCAGCTTTGGACAGGGGGCGTATGATGGCTACACCTTC.

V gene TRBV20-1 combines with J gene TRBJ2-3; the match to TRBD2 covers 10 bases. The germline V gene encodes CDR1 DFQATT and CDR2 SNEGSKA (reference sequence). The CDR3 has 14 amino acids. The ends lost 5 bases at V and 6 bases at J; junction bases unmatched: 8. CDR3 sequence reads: CSAPSGGARDTQYF. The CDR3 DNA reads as TGCAGTGCTCCAAGCGGGGGGGCCAGGGATACGCAGTATTTT.

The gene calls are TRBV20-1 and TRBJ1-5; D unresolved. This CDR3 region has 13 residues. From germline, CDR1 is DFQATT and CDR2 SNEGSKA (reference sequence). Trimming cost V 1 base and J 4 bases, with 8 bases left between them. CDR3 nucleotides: TGCAGTGCTAGAGCGGTCGGTAATCAGCCCCAGCATTTT. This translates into CSARAVGNQPQHF.

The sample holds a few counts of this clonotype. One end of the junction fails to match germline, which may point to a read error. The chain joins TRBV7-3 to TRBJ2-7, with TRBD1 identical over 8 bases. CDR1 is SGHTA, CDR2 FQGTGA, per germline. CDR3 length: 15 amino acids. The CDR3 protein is CVSSRGGQGKYEQYF. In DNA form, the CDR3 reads TGTGTCAGCAGCCGTGGTGGACAGGGCAAGTACGAGCAGTACTTC.